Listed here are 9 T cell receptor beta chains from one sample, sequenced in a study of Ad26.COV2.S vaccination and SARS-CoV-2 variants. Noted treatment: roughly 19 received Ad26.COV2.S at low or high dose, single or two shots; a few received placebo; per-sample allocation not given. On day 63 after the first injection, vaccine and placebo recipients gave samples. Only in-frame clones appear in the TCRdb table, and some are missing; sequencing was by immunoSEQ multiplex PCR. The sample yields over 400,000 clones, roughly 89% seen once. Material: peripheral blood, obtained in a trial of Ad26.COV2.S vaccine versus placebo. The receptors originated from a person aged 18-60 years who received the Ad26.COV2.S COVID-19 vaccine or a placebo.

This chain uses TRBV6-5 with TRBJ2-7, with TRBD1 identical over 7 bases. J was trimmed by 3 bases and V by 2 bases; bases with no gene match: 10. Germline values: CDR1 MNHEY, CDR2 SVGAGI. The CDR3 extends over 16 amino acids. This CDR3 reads CASSYRRSGQLYEQYF. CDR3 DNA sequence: TGTGCCAGCAGTTACCGAAGATCGGGACAGCTCTACGAGCAGTACTTC.

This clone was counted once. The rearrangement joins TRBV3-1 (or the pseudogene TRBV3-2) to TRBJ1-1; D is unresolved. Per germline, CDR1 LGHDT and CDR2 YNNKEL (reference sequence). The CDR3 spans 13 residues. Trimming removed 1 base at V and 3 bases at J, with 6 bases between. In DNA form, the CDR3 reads TGTGCCAGCAGCCAAGGCCGGGACACTGAAGCTTTCTTT. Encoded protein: CASSQGRDTEAFF.

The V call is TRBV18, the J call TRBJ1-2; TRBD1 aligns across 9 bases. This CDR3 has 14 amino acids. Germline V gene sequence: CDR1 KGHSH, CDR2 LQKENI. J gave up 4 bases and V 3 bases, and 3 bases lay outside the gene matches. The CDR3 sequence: CASSPLQGAYGYTF. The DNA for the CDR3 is TGTGCCAGCTCACCCCTACAGGGGGCCTATGGCTACACCTTC.

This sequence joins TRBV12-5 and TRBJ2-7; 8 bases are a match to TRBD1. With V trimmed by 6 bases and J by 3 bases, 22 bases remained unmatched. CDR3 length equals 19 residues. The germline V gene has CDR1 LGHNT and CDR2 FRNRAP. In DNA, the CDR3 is TGTGCTAGTGGCGCGACACAACGACCCCGGGACAGGCAGTTCTACGAGCAGTACGTC. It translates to CASGATQRPRDRQFYEQYV.

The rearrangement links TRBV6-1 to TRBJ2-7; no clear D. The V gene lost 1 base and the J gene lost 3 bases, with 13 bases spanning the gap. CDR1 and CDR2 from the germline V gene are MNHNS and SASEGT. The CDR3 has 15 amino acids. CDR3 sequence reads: CASSEGIIGDYEQYV. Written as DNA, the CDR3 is TGTGCCAGCAGTGAAGGTATCATAGGCGACTACGAGCAGTACGTC.

The CDR3 DNA sequence: TGTGCCAGCAGTGTAGACAGTTTGAACACTGAAGCTTTCTTT. Protein: CASSVDSLNTEAFF. The chain uses TRBV25-1 and TRBJ1-1; a weak D match, TRBD1 (5 bases). In germline, CDR1 is MGHDK, CDR2 SYGVNS. The CDR3 extends over 14 amino acids. V gave up 4 bases and J gave up 0 bases, with 9 bases separating them.

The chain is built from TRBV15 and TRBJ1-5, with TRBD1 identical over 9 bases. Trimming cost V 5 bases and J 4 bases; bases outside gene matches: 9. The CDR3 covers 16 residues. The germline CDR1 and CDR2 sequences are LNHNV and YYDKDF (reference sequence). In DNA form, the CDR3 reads TGTGCCACCAGCGCAAGGTACAGGGGGCCTAATCAGCCCCAGCATTTT. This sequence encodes CATSARYRGPNQPQHF.

CDR3 sequence reads: CASANSGEKLFF. The CDR3 nucleotides are TGTGCCAGCGCAAACTCAGGGGAAAAACTGTTTTTT. The chain carries TRBV18 and TRBJ1-4, with a weak D call TRBD1 (5 bases). The CDR3 extends over 12 amino acids. V lost 8 bases to trimming and J lost 8 bases, with 12 bases between them. Germline V CDR1 and CDR2: KGHSH, LQKENI.

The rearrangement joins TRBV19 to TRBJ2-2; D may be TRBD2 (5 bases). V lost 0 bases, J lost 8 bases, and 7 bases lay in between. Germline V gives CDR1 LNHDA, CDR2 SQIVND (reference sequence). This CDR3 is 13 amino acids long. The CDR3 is CASSIEEVGELFF. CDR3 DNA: TGTGCCAGTAGTATAGAGGAGGTAGGGGAGCTGTTTTTT.